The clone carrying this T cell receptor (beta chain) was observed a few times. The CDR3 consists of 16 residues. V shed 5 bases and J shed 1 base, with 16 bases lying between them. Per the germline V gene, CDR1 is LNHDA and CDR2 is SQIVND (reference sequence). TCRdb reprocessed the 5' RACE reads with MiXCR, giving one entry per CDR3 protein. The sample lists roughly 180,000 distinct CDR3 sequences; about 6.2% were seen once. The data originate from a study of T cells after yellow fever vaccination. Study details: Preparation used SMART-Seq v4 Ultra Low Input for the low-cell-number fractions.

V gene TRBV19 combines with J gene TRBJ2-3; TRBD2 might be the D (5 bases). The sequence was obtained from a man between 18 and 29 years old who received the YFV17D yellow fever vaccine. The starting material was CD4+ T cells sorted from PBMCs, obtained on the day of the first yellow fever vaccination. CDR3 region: CASSWGRLAGTDTQYF. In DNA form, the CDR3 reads TGTGCCAGTAGTTGGGGTCGTCTAGCTGGCACAGATACGCAGTATTTT.